Each of the 20 T cell receptor beta chains below was sequenced from the same sample in a study of shared T cell receptors in the human thymus (dated by TCRdb to the early 2020s). The library was produced with the immunoSEQ multiplex PCR assay. Here the immuneACCESS table is served through TCRdb, limited to in-frame sequences with V and J called. Missing clones are a known gap in these copies; in checked studies unresolved V genes cover under half, and the rest lacks a known reason. A total of roughly 710,000 clones appear in this sample, approximately 85% of them only once. The ten largest clones take up approximately 0.01% of the sample. This sample was also put to use in a study of human thymus T cells.

The sample consisted of thymocytes. The receptors derive from a girl under three years old with a congenital heart defect. Donor details come from another sample of the same person, matched by shared clones.

J is TRBJ2-1 and V is TRBV11-2, with TRBD2 matching 12 bases. CDR3 length equals 17 residues. V trimming: 5 bases; J trimming: 2 bases; junction bases outside the gene matches: 7. Germline values: CDR1 SGHAT, CDR2 FQNNGV. CDR3 loop: CASSKRLAGVAYNEQFF. CDR3 nucleotide sequence: TGTGCCAGCAGCAAAAGACTAGCGGGGGTCGCCTACAATGAGCAGTTCTTC.

This clone was detected once. The chain links TRBV9 to TRBJ1-1; 8 bases align to TRBD1. Germline loops: CDR1 SGDLS, CDR2 YYNGEE. Trimming took 0 bases from V and 1 from J; bases not matched to a gene: 11. The length of the CDR3 is 18 residues. CDR3 loop: CASSVVETGQGKNTEAFF. The CDR3, as DNA: TGTGCCAGCAGCGTAGTAGAAACAGGACAGGGAAAGAACACTGAAGCTTTCTTT.

The chain uses TRBV14 and TRBJ1-1; TRBD1 matches at 10 bases. V dropped 3 bases and J dropped 0; count of bases not matched to a gene: 7. CDR3 length equals 17 residues. Germline CDR1 and CDR2: SGHDN and FVKESK. DNA for the CDR3: TGTGCCAGCAGCCAGTCCGGGACAGGGGCCTTGAACACTGAAGCTTTCTTT. Translation gives CASSQSGTGALNTEAFF.

The chain employs TRBV5-1 and TRBJ1-1; 9 positions agree with TRBD1. The junction had 9 bases not matched to a gene; V was cut back by 0 bases and J by 6 bases. The CDR3 has 16 amino acids. CDR1 is SGHRS and CDR2 is YFSETQ in the germline V gene. The CDR3: CASSLVGTGYNPEAFF. In DNA, the CDR3 is TGCGCCAGCAGCTTGGTGGGGACAGGGTATAATCCTGAAGCTTTCTTT.

This rearrangement joins TRBV27 to TRBJ1-2, with D perhaps TRBD1 (5 bases). The CDR3 runs 14 residues. Germline CDR1 and CDR2: MNHEY and SMNVEV (reference sequence). Between the trimmed V and J ends, which lost 0 bases and 4 bases, there was a span of 9 bases. In DNA form, the CDR3 reads TGTGCCAGCAGTTTATCTGGACACCTCTATGGCTACACCTTC. This codes for CASSLSGHLYGYTF.

This clone was detected only once. The rearrangement joins TRBV21-1 to TRBJ1-1; the D call of TRBD1 is as the table states it, not checked on the DNA. TRBV21-1 is a documented pseudogene. The CDR3 is 16 amino acids. The CDR3 nucleotides read TGTGCCAGCAGCTGCCGCCCGGGGGACAGGCAGGGAGAAGCTTTCTTT. Translation gives CASSCRPGDRQGEAFF.

In its sample, this clone was seen once. The chain links TRBV18 to TRBJ2-2; TRBD1 might be the D (6 bases). The CDR3 is 15 residues long. The germline V gene has CDR1 KGHSH and CDR2 LQKENI. The V gene lost 3 bases and the J gene lost 3 bases, with 11 bases spanning the gap. The CDR3 sequence is CASSPRQAYTGELFF. The CDR3 nucleotides read TGTGCCAGCTCACCCAGACAGGCCTACACCGGGGAGCTGTTTTTT.

The rearrangement uses TRBV9 and TRBJ1-6; possible D gene TRBD1, 5 bases. This CDR3 is built from 17 residues. Deletions cut 0 bases from V and 7 bases from J, with 17 bases between. CDR1 and CDR2 (germline): SGDLS, YYNGEE. Written as DNA, the CDR3 is TGTGCCAGCAGCGTAGCTCCCGGAGGGGCGGAAAATTCACCCCTCCACTTT. Its protein product is CASSVAPGGAENSPLHF.

This clone was seen once. V is TRBV14 and J is TRBJ1-2, with D hard to call. V gave up 0 bases and J gave up 13 bases, with 6 bases separating them. CDR1 is SGHDN, CDR2 FVKESK, per germline. This CDR3 has 10 amino acids. The CDR3 nucleotides are TGTGCCAGCAGCCAAGATCGGGTCACCTTC. It encodes CASSQDRVTF.

The chain links TRBV2 to TRBJ1-2; D is perhaps TRBD1 (6 bases). This CDR3 contains 11 residues. Germline lookup yields CDR1 SNHLY and CDR2 FYNNEI. With 8 bases removed from V and 7 bases from J, the gap between germline ends came to 11 bases. The CDR3 sequence: CASAGDPGYTF. DNA of the CDR3: TGTGCCAGCGCAGGGGATCCTGGCTACACCTTC.

With regard to this clone: Within the sample, other DNA sequences also encode this same CDR3. This chain links TRBV20-1 with TRBJ1-1; D uncertain. The germline gives CDR1 DFQATT, CDR2 SNEGSKA (reference sequence). There are 11 residues in the CDR3. V was pared by 1 base and J by 8 bases, with 8 bases between. CDR3 sequence reads: CSARGAEEAFF. CDR3 DNA: TGCAGTGCTAGAGGGGCCGAGGAAGCTTTCTTT.

This clone was recorded a few times. The V gene is TRBV5-6, the J gene TRBJ2-7; 11 positions agree with TRBD2. Germline V gene data show CDR1 as SGHDT and CDR2 as YYEEEE. The V and J ends lost 0 bases and 5 bases, in that order; junction bases with no gene match: 16. There are 19 residues in the CDR3. The CDR3 region has the DNA TGTGCCAGCAGCTTGGTTAGGCTAGCGGGGGGCCCAGGCCTTGACGAGCAGTACTTC. It yields the protein CASSLVRLAGGPGLDEQYF.

The sample holds a few counts of this clone. Other DNA sequences in the sample encode the same CDR3. V usage is TRBV5-5 and J usage is TRBJ1-1; TRBD1 might be the D (6 bases). With 2 bases removed from V and 8 bases from J, the gap between germline ends came to 7 bases. The CDR3 is 11 residues long. Germline assignment: CDR1 SGHKS and CDR2 YYEKEE (reference sequence). This CDR3 is CASSFGTEAFF. In nucleotides, the CDR3 is TGTGCCAGCAGCTTCGGGACAGAAGCTTTCTTT.

On this clone itself: Other DNA sequences in this specimen translate into the identical CDR3. The chain links TRBV5-1 to TRBJ1-2; D call uncertain. Germline CDR1 is SGHRS and CDR2 is YFSETQ. The germline V and J ends were trimmed by 0 bases and 2 bases, with 5 bases remaining between them. This CDR3 has 13 residues. The CDR3 region has the DNA TGCGCCAGCAGCTTGGGGCAGAACTATGGCTACACCTTC. This translates into CASSLGQNYGYTF.

This clone came up a few times. The chain is built from TRBV7-8 and TRBJ1-4; tentatively, D is TRBD1 (5 bases). CDR3 size: 14 residues. Germline V CDR1 and CDR2: SGHVS, FQNEAQ. The V gene lost 6 bases and the J gene lost 5 bases, with 13 bases spanning the gap. The CDR3 is CASRGHVSNEKLFF. The CDR3 coding sequence is TGTGCCAGCAGAGGACACGTCTCGAATGAAAAACTGTTTTTT.

The chain links TRBV28 to TRBJ1-2, with TRBD1 identical over 7 bases. Trimming cost V 2 bases and J 4 bases; bases outside gene matches: 10. The CDR3 contains 16 residues. Germline values: CDR1 MDHEN, CDR2 SYDVKM. The CDR3 sequence: CASSLRVFWDSYGYTF. DNA for the CDR3: TGTGCCAGCAGTTTAAGGGTATTTTGGGACAGCTATGGCTACACCTTC.

This chain joins TRBV5-6 and TRBJ2-7; 8 nucleotides agree with TRBD1. CDR3 length: 14 residues. Germline V gene data show CDR1 as SGHDT and CDR2 as YYEEEE. V was clipped by 3 bases and J by 5 bases; unmatched bases: 7. CDR3 residues: CASSSEDRDDEQYF. In DNA form, the CDR3 reads TGTGCCAGCAGCTCGGAGGACAGGGACGACGAGCAGTACTTC. The full variable domain, completed using reference TRBV5-6 and TRBJ2-7, is DAGVTQSPTHLIKTRGQQVTLRCSPKSGHDTVSWYQQALGQGPQFIFQYYEEEERQRGNFPDRFSGHQFPNYSSELNVNALLLGDSALYLCASSSEDRDDEQYFGPGTRLTVT.

The chain links TRBV7-9 to TRBJ2-5; 12 bases fit TRBD2. The CDR3 runs 17 residues. V shed 0 bases, J shed 3 bases, and the junction held 5 bases outside the gene matches. Germline lookup yields CDR1 SEHNR and CDR2 FQNEAQ (reference sequence). The CDR3 region has the DNA TGTGCCAGCAGCTTAGCGCTAGCTAGCGGGGGGGAAGAGACCCAGTACTTC. It translates to CASSLALASGGEETQYF.

This clone was recorded only once. The rearrangement joins TRBV25-1 to TRBJ1-2, with 8 bases identical to TRBD1. The CDR3 runs 15 residues. Germline CDR1 is MGHDK and CDR2 is SYGVNS. J was trimmed by 6 bases and V by 1 base; bases with no gene match: 7. CDR3 protein: CASSELGQARNGYTF. The CDR3 DNA is TGTGCCAGCAGTGAATTGGGACAGGCGAGGAATGGCTACACCTTC.

This clone was observed once. The chain recombines TRBV4-1 with TRBJ2-1, with no clear D. The V gene's germline CDR1 is MGHRA and CDR2 YSYEKL. This CDR3 is built from 14 residues. V was shortened by 1 base and J by 4 bases, with 8 bases between the two germline ends. CDR3 loop: CASSQGYMYNEQFF. CDR3 nucleotide sequence: TGCGCCAGCAGCCAAGGTTATATGTACAATGAGCAGTTCTTC.